This TCR beta chain derives from a study of T and B cells in COVID-19 patients. Whole-study context: At median age roughly 30 years, recovered patients were younger than active-infection patients at approximately 68. Study results and limitations: Sorted SARS-CoV-2-responsive or tetramer+ T cells and CD4+, regulatory and CD8+ subsets were not yet sequenced.

This clonotype counts as medium-sized (0.01 to 0.1%). The antigen is unknown. Blood genomic DNA input for TRB amplification was roughly 220-500 ng. The V gene end was trimmed by 3 bases and the J gene end by 0 bases; junction bases not matched to a gene: 2. This CDR3 spans 15 amino acids. Germline values: CDR1 LNHNV, CDR2 YYDKDF (reference sequence). Multiplex PCR with BIOMED2 TRB-A/B primer pools amplified TRB rearrangements. TCRdb redid the calling of the multiplex PCR reads with MiXCR, one entry per CDR3 protein. Counted here are around 15,000 distinct CDR3 sequences, about 28% occurring once; the ten biggest clones make up 6.5% to 7%.

Sequenced: blood. The TCR sequence derives from a human donor who had recovered from COVID-19. The chain uses TRBV15 and TRBJ2-1, with 7 bases identical to TRBD2. In DNA, the CDR3 is TGTGCCACCAGCAGCGGCGGGAGCTCCTACAATGAGCAGTTCTTC. Translating gives CATSSGGSSYNEQFF.